This paragraph covers one T cell receptor (beta chain) sequence. Its antigen is unidentified. Germline trimming cut 2 bases from V and 12 bases from J; bases unmatched to any gene: 16. Germline assignment: CDR1 DFQATT and CDR2 SNEGSKA (reference sequence). CDR3 length: 16 residues. TCRdb re-called the reads with MiXCR, one entry per CDR3 protein. The sample yields around 530,000 distinct CDR3 sequences, about 25% seen once. These data are taken from a study of T cell repertoires in cytomegalovirus infection. As for the study in general: Carrying CMV and the relevant HLA type showed in public TCR beta signatures.

Findings and limits, study-wide: CMV-specific HLA-C-restricted TCR beta clonotypes dominated the ex vivo response. Totalled public TCR beta family frequency picked out people who carried CMV plus the relevant HLA.

Sequenced material: PBMCs. The chain joins TRBV20-1 to TRBJ2-1, with 10 bases lining up with TRBD2. The source of this sequence is a human donor in good health (CMV status not recorded). Some clones in this sample may be carry-over from other donors' samples. The DNA for the CDR3 is TGCAGTGCTAGAAAATTCTCGGCTAGCGGGAGCAGTCGGCAGTTCTTC. This translates into CSARKFSASGSSRQFF.